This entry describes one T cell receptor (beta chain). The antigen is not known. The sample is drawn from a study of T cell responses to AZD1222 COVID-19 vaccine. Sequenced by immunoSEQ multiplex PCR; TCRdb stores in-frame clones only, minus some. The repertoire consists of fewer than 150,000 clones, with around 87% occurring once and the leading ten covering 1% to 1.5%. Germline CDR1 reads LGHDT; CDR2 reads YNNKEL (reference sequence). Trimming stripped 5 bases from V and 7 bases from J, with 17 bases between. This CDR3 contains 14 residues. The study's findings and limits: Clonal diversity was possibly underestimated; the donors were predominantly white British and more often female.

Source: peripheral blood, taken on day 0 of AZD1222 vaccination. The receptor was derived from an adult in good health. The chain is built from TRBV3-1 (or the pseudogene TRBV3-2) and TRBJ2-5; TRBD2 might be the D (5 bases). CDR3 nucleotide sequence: TGTGCCAGCAGCACTATTAGCGAGGCGAGGACCCAGTACTTC. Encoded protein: CASSTISEARTQYF.